A single sample is the source of the 8 T cell receptor beta chains below, sequenced in a study of metastatic and nonmetastatic thyroid tumors. All patients were treatment-naive before thyroid surgery. With MiXCR, TCRdb reprocessed the PCR reads. This table has around 27,000 clones, around a quarter appearing once. Sequencing was performed on blood. These receptors originate from a female donor with papillary thyroid cancer or a benign thyroid nodule (not recorded which). Some clones in this sample may be carry-over from other donors' samples.

Remarks on this clone: A read error is possible here, since a much larger clone lies one base away. J is TRBJ1-1 and V is TRBV18, with 7 bases matching TRBD1. This CDR3 region has 16 residues. The V gene's germline CDR1 is KGHSH and CDR2 LQKENI. The CDR3 protein is CATSPTGEGGNTEAFF. CDR3 DNA: TGTGCCACCTCACCCACAGGGGAAGGCGGGAACACTGAAGCTTTCTTT.

The CDR3 spells CASSYSCLAGGHTSYEQYF. CDR3 DNA sequence: TGTGCCAGCAGTTATTCTTGTCTAGCGGGAGGCCACACTTCCTACGAGCAGTACTTC. V and J are TRBV6-9 and TRBJ2-7; 11 bases map to TRBD2. CDR3 length: 19 residues. V shed 0 bases, J shed 1 base, and the junction held 11 bases outside the gene matches. CDR1 is MNHGY and CDR2 is SVAAGI in the germline V gene.

This CDR3 is CASIGLLNEQFF. In DNA, the CDR3 is TGTGCCAGCATCGGACTACTAAATGAGCAGTTCTTC. The chain joins TRBV6-5 to TRBJ2-1; D might be TRBD2 (6 bases). The CDR3 sequence is 12 residues long. CDR1 MNHEY and CDR2 SVGAGI come from the germline V gene. Trimming stripped 7 bases from V and 7 bases from J, with 11 bases between.

The chain is built from TRBV20-1 and TRBJ2-3; D tentatively reads TRBD1 or TRBD2 (5 bases each). Germline values: CDR1 DFQATT, CDR2 SNEGSKA (reference sequence). CDR3 length: 15 residues. With 3 bases removed from V and 0 bases from J, the gap between germline ends came to 13 bases. The CDR3 DNA follows: TGCAGTGCTAGTTTTATGGGACCTAGCACAGATACGCAGTATTTT. Its translation: CSASFMGPSTDTQYF.

The sample holds a few counts of this clone. The gene calls are TRBV6-1 and TRBJ2-5; perhaps TRBD2 as D (5 bases). The CDR3 length is 13 residues. Germline V lookup: CDR1 MNHNS, CDR2 SASEGT. The V and J ends lost 5 bases and 7 bases respectively, with 14 bases between them. CDR3 amino acids: CASSRGPEGTQYF. As DNA, the CDR3 is TGTGCCAGCAGTCGGGGTCCCGAGGGGACCCAGTACTTC.

To note about this clone: Relative to the germline gene, one junction end is altered; a read error may explain this. This chain links TRBV27 with TRBJ1-1, with D tentatively TRBD1 (6 bases). CDR1 MNHEY and CDR2 SMNVEV come from the germline V gene (reference sequence). The CDR3 is 12 amino acids. CDR3 in DNA: TGTGCCAGCATTTTATCCCAGGGGAAAGCTTTCTTT. Protein product: CASILSQGKAFF.

The sample holds many counts of this clone. The chain is built from TRBV11-3 and TRBJ2-5; D possibly corresponds to TRBD2 (7 bases). The CDR3 is 14 residues long. The V and J ends lost 5 bases and 4 bases respectively, with 14 bases between them. CDR1 is SGHNT, CDR2 YENEEA, per germline. The CDR3 DNA reads as TGTGCCAGCAGCGCGACGGGGGGCTTAGAGACCCAGTACTTC. This codes for CASSATGGLETQYF.

In this sample, this clone turned up many times. CDR3 sequence: CASMRDREGTEAFF. In nucleotides, the CDR3 is TGTGCCAGCATGAGGGACAGGGAGGGCACTGAAGCTTTCTTT. The rearrangement joins TRBV5-4 to TRBJ1-1; TRBD1 matches at 9 bases. CDR3 length: 14 amino acids. Trimming at V came to 6 bases and at J to 4 bases, leaving 7 bases not matched to a gene. The germline V gene has CDR1 SGHNT and CDR2 YYREEE (reference sequence).